This entry lists 23 T cell receptor beta chains sequenced from one sample in a study of beta chain features in type 1 diabetes. Study results and caveats: All four CD4+ subsets of Type 1 diabetes patients contained TCRB CDR3s that were moderately but significantly shorter.

These TCRs are of unknown antigen specificity. Of the isolated RNA, all was reverse transcribed, and so the sequenced material was expressed TCRB transcripts. The protocol was immunoSEQ multiplex PCR, while the TCRdb copy is restricted to in-frame clones and leaves out a portion. Of roughly 300,000 clones in the sample, 9.3% were seen once. The sample consisted of central memory CD4+ T cells from blood. Receptors originate from a man in his thirties or forties with type 1 diabetes.

The sample holds a few counts of this clone. The chain recombines TRBV28 with TRBJ2-7; D is possibly TRBD1 or TRBD2 (6 bases each). The CDR3 is 14 residues long. V was pared by 3 bases and J by 5 bases, with 14 bases between. Per germline, CDR1 MDHEN and CDR2 SYDVKM. DNA for the CDR3: TGTGCCAGCAGTTTTCTTACAGGGAGGAACGAGCAGTACTTC. It translates to CASSFLTGRNEQYF.

J is TRBJ2-6 and V is TRBV7-8; TRBD2 is a possible D gene (5 bases). V lost 1 base to trimming and J lost 2 bases, with 6 bases between them. The germline gives CDR1 SGHVS, CDR2 FQNEAQ. The CDR3 has 15 amino acids. DNA of the CDR3: TGTGCCAGCAGCTTAGGAGGGACTGGGGCCAACGTCCTGACTTTC. It translates to CASSLGGTGANVLTF.

J is TRBJ1-2 and V is TRBV27; D is uncertain. Looked up from germline, CDR1 is MNHEY and CDR2 is SMNVEV (reference sequence). Trimming took 3 bases from V and 8 from J, leaving 16 bases between them. The CDR3 covers 14 residues. The chain's CDR3 is CASSLETPPRGYTF. The CDR3 DNA reads as TGTGCCAGCAGTTTGGAGACACCGCCGCGGGGCTACACCTTC.

This clone was seen at least ten times. CDR3: CASSSQEGKQFF. Written as DNA, the CDR3 is TGTGCCAGCAGTTCACAGGAGGGAAAGCAGTTCTTC. The chain combines TRBV6-5 with TRBJ2-1; D may be TRBD2 (6 bases). The germline V gene encodes CDR1 MNHEY and CDR2 SVGAGI. CDR3 length equals 12 residues. Trimming took off 4 bases at V and 11 bases at J, with 12 bases between the two ends.

This clone was detected only a few times. The same CDR3 is also encoded by other DNA sequences in this sample. V usage is TRBV6-5 and J usage is TRBJ2-7, with 10 nucleotides matching TRBD1. This CDR3 region has 14 residues. Germline lookup yields CDR1 MNHEY and CDR2 SVGAGI. The V and J ends lost 1 base and 3 bases, in that order; junction bases with no gene match: 0. CDR3 in amino acids: CASSYWDRGYEQYF. The CDR3 DNA sequence: TGTGCCAGCAGTTACTGGGACAGGGGCTACGAGCAGTACTTC.

This chain links TRBV29-1 with TRBJ2-5; 8 positions agree with TRBD2. This CDR3 contains 14 residues. The V segment lost 4 bases and the J segment 4 bases; nucleotides outside the gene matches: 8. Germline V gives CDR1 SQVTM, CDR2 ANQGSEA. The CDR3 DNA follows: TGCAGCGTTGGCGGGGCGGGGGGCGGAGAGACCCAGTACTTC. Protein: CSVGGAGGGETQYF.

J is TRBJ2-6 and V is TRBV11-2, with unresolved D. The germline V gene has CDR1 SGHAT and CDR2 FQNNGV. V was trimmed by 5 bases and J by 0 bases, leaving 17 bases between them. There are 18 residues in the CDR3. This chain's CDR3 is CASSHLRLPASGANVLTF. In DNA form, the CDR3 reads TGTGCCAGCAGCCACTTACGTCTCCCGGCCTCTGGGGCCAACGTCCTGACTTTC.

The chain carries TRBV10-1 and TRBJ1-1, with D maybe TRBD1 (5 bases). The germline gives CDR1 WNHNN, CDR2 SYGVQD (reference sequence). V lost 2 bases to trimming and J lost 5 bases, with 15 bases between them. The CDR3 consists of 15 residues. Here the CDR3 DNA reads TGCGCCAGCAGTGAGAGAGGGCAGGGTAGGACTGAAGCTTTCTTT. Translated, it gives CASSERGQGRTEAFF.

This clone was seen only a few times. The rearrangement uses TRBV7-2 and TRBJ1-4, with 9 bases lining up with TRBD1. V trimming: 5 bases; J trimming: 3 bases; junction bases outside the gene matches: 10. Germline V lookup: CDR1 SGHTA, CDR2 FQGNSA. The CDR3 is made up of 17 amino acids. The CDR3 DNA follows: TGTGCCAGCAGCCTTCATCAACAGGGGGCATCTAATGAAAAACTGTTTTTT. Its protein product is CASSLHQQGASNEKLFF.

The CDR3 DNA reads as TGTGCCAGCAGCTTGCCCGAAGCTTTCTTT. It translates to CASSLPEAFF. This chain links TRBV5-6 with TRBJ1-1; D is ambiguous. The V and J ends lost 1 base and 8 bases respectively, with 3 bases between them. In germline, CDR1 is SGHDT, CDR2 YYEEEE. The length of the CDR3 is 10 residues.

The chain links TRBV18 to TRBJ1-2; D may be TRBD1 (6 bases). There are 14 residues in the CDR3. Germline values: CDR1 KGHSH, CDR2 LQKENI. V was clipped by 5 bases and J by 4 bases, with 14 bases between them. CDR3 coding DNA: TGTGCCAGCTCAACAACAGGGCCCATCTATGGCTACACCTTC. Amino acid sequence: CASSTTGPIYGYTF. The full variable domain, completed using reference TRBV18 and TRBJ1-2, is NAGVMQNPRHLVRRRGQEARLRCSPMKGHSHVYWYRQLPEEGLKFMVYLQKENIIDESGMPKERFSAEFPKEGPSILRIQQVVRGDSAAYFCASSTTGPIYGYTFGSGTRLTVV.

This chain uses TRBV29-1 with TRBJ2-5, with 8 bases aligning to TRBD2. This CDR3 is built from 14 residues. Germline loops: CDR1 SQVTM, CDR2 ANQGSEA. V was clipped by 6 bases and J by 4 bases; unmatched bases: 10. The CDR3 loop is CSVDWTSSGETQYF. CDR3 sequence (DNA): TGCAGCGTAGATTGGACTAGCTCTGGAGAGACCCAGTACTTC.

There are a few counts of this clone. CDR3 residues: CAAQGPGYEQYF. Here the CDR3 DNA reads TGTGCCGCCCAGGGGCCAGGATACGAGCAGTACTTC. The chain joins TRBV6-5 to TRBJ2-7, with D possibly matching TRBD1 (6 bases). The CDR3 has 12 residues. Germline CDR1 MNHEY, CDR2 SVGAGI. V lost 11 bases and J lost 4, with 15 bases in between.

The CDR3 nucleotides are TGTGCCAGCTCACCCCGGGACTACCAAAAACCGACCAACAATGAGCAGTTCTTC. Residues: CASSPRDYQKPTNNEQFF. The chain combines TRBV18 with TRBJ2-1; TRBD2 matches 7 bases. This CDR3 is 18 amino acids long. Unmatched junction bases numbered 16, after V lost 3 bases and J lost 5 bases. Per the germline V gene, CDR1 is KGHSH and CDR2 is LQKENI.

The chain carries TRBV6-4 and TRBJ2-3; D is unresolved. The CDR3 sequence is 15 residues long. V was clipped by 2 bases and J by 0 bases, with 9 bases between them. CDR1 is MRHNA, CDR2 SNTAGT, per germline. The CDR3 region has the DNA TGTGCCAGCAGTGACGTAGGCAGTAGCACAGATACGCAGTATTTT. This codes for CASSDVGSSTDTQYF.

This clone was seen only once. CDR3 loop: CASKPRPGTGGELFF. Here the CDR3 DNA reads TGTGCCAGCAAACCCCGGCCGGGTACAGGCGGGGAGCTGTTTTTT. V usage is TRBV6-5 and J usage is TRBJ2-2, with a possible D match to TRBD1 (5 bases). V was pared by 7 bases and J by 7 bases, with 19 bases between. Germline V gives CDR1 MNHEY, CDR2 SVGAGI. This CDR3 is 15 amino acids long.

This clone was detected only a few times. Other DNA variants within this sample encode the same CDR3. The chain uses TRBV4-3 and TRBJ2-3, with TRBD2 as a possible D gene (6 bases). CDR1 is LGHNA, CDR2 YSLEER, per germline. V lost 0 bases and J lost 3, with 7 bases in between. There are 14 residues in the CDR3. The CDR3 nucleotides read TGCGCCAGCAGCCAAGATGGGGGGACAGATACGCAGTATTTT. It is translated as CASSQDGGTDTQYF.

A few counts support this clone. The CDR3 loop is CSVEVGQVNNSPLHF. The DNA for the CDR3 is TGCAGCGTTGAAGTAGGCCAGGTTAATAATTCACCCCTCCACTTT. The rearrangement links TRBV29-1 to TRBJ1-6, with D hard to call. This CDR3 is 15 amino acids long. Deletions cut 1 base from V and 5 bases from J, with 12 bases between. Looked up from germline, CDR1 is SQVTM and CDR2 is ANQGSEA.

The CDR3 DNA sequence: TGTGCCAGCAGCAATTGGGACAGGGGGACTAATGAAAAACTGTTTTTT. This translates into CASSNWDRGTNEKLFF. The chain links TRBV9 to TRBJ1-4; 11 bases agree with TRBD1. The CDR3 spans 16 residues. The V and J ends lost 4 bases and 2 bases, in that order; junction bases with no gene match: 4. Looked up from germline, CDR1 is SGDLS and CDR2 is YYNGEE. Complete variable domain (other parts from reference TRBV9 and TRBJ1-4): DSGVTQTPKHLITATGQRVTLRCSPRSGDLSVYWYQQSLDQGLQFLIQYYNGEERAKGNILERFSAQQFPDLHSELNLSSLELGDSALYFCASSNWDRGTNEKLFFGSGTQLSVL.

Many counts were recorded for this clone. J is TRBJ2-6 and V is TRBV7-2; D is ambiguous. This CDR3 has 15 residues. Trimming removed 4 bases from V and 1 base from J, with 8 bases in between. Germline CDR1 reads SGHTA; CDR2 reads FQGNSA. The CDR3, as DNA: TGTGCCAGCAGCTACGACACTTCTGGGGCCAACGTCCTGACTTTC. The encoded protein is CASSYDTSGANVLTF.

V is TRBV27 and J is TRBJ2-1; TRBD2 agrees at 12 bases. Trimming cost V 3 bases and J 6 bases; bases outside gene matches: 9. This CDR3 is built from 17 residues. Germline-derived CDR1 and CDR2 are MNHEY and SMNVEV (reference sequence). For the CDR3, the DNA is TGTGCCAGCAGTTTTGCTAGCGGGGGGGCCAGGTTCAATGAGCAGTTCTTC. Translated: CASSFASGGARFNEQFF.

The chain has TRBV5-1 and TRBJ1-1; 8 nucleotides align to TRBD1. The V gene end was trimmed by 2 bases and the J gene end by 3 bases; junction bases not matched to a gene: 3. The CDR3 contains 14 residues. From germline, CDR1 is SGHRS and CDR2 YFSETQ. This CDR3 reads CASSFQGADTEAFF. The DNA for the CDR3 is TGCGCCAGCAGCTTCCAGGGGGCTGACACTGAAGCTTTCTTT.

This clone has just a few counts. The chain has TRBV5-6 and TRBJ2-7; a weak D match, TRBD2 (5 bases). The CDR3 length is 12 residues. CDR1 and CDR2 (germline): SGHDT, YYEEEE. The V gene lost 3 bases and the J gene lost 4 bases, with 8 bases spanning the gap. The CDR3 sequence is CASSSAGYEQYF. CDR3 DNA sequence: TGTGCCAGCAGCTCGGCGGGTTACGAGCAGTACTTC.